This TCR beta chain was observed in a study of metastatic and nonmetastatic thyroid tumors. Study-level results: When malignant thyroid tumors were compared with benign nodules, TCR beta diversity was reportedly significantly higher in the malignant tumors. This held in both blood and tumor samples.

Every patient was untreated before thyroid surgery. This clone was recorded at least ten times. Its cognate antigen is unknown. Original methodology: It was from CDR3 differences across clinicopathological groups that a distant-metastasis classifier for papillary thyroid cancer was built. From the PCR reads, TCRdb re-called clones with MiXCR. These V and J calls rely on TCRdb rather than the paper's analysis. The table lists about 82,000 clones, around 12% of them singletons. The CDR3 contains 16 residues. Germline values: CDR1 DFQATT, CDR2 SNEGSKA (reference sequence). The V end was cut by 0 bases, the J end by 2 bases, with 17 bases between.

The V gene is TRBV20-1, the J gene TRBJ2-7; D is unclear. Sequencing was done on a sample of tumor tissue. This TCR derives from a female donor with papillary thyroid cancer or a benign thyroid nodule (not recorded which). Some clones in this sample may be carry-over from other donors' samples. The CDR3 region is CSARDAKKSIPYEQYF. CDR3 sequence (DNA): TGCAGTGCTAGAGATGCGAAGAAATCTATTCCCTACGAGCAGTACTTC.